These 23 T cell receptor beta chains were all obtained from the same sample, sequenced in a study of somatic mutations in cytotoxic T cells in rheumatoid arthritis. The table came from immunoSEQ multiplex PCR; TCRdb's copy has only in-frame clones and leaves some out. The sample shows about 23,000 clones, just under 80% of them seen only once. Material for sequencing was CD8+ T cells sorted from blood. The receptors shown here come from an adult with rheumatoid arthritis.

The chain carries TRBV29-1 and TRBJ1-1; the D is unclear. V was cut by 4 bases and J by 1 base, with 7 bases left in between. The germline CDR1 and CDR2 sequences are SQVTM and ANQGSEA. There are 12 residues in the CDR3. In nucleotides, the CDR3 is TGCAGCGTTGTGTCAGCGAACACTGAAGCTTTCTTT. Amino acids: CSVVSANTEAFF. Full variable domain (remainder filled in from reference TRBV29-1 and TRBJ1-1): SAVISQKPSRDICQRGTSLTIQCQVDSQVTMMFWYRQQPGQSLTLIATANQGSEATYESGFVIDKFPISRPNLTFSTLTVSNMSPEDSSIYLCSVVSANTEAFFGQGTRLTVV.

There are a few counts of this clone. This chain uses TRBV19 with TRBJ1-2; 9 positions agree with TRBD1. CDR3 length: 15 amino acids. Per germline, CDR1 LNHDA and CDR2 SQIVND (reference sequence). The ends lost 5 bases at V and 8 bases at J; junction bases unmatched: 12. The chain's CDR3 is CASSAGQGYANGYTF. Written as DNA, the CDR3 is TGTGCCAGTAGTGCGGGACAGGGCTACGCCAACGGCTACACCTTC. The full variable domain, with the rest looked up from reference TRBV19 and TRBJ1-2, is DGGITQSPKYLFRKEGQNVTLSCEQNLNHDAMYWYRQDPGQGLRLIYYSQIVNDFQKGDIAEGYSVSREKKESFPLTVTSAQKNPTAFYLCASSAGQGYANGYTFGSGTRLTVV.

To note about this clone: This specimen includes other DNA sequences encoding the same CDR3. The chain joins TRBV5-1 to TRBJ2-5; 14 bases line up with TRBD2. This CDR3 contains 17 residues. The V segment lost 4 bases and the J segment 0 bases; nucleotides outside the gene matches: 5. Germline V gene sequence: CDR1 SGHRS, CDR2 YFSETQ. CDR3 region: CASSLTSGREYQETQYF. The DNA of the CDR3 is TGCGCCAGCAGCCTGACTAGCGGGAGGGAGTACCAAGAGACCCAGTACTTC.

Comment on this clone: One junction end disagrees with the germline gene, perhaps due to a read error. The gene calls are TRBV4-3 and TRBJ1-1; D gene unclear. The V gene's germline CDR1 is LGHNA and CDR2 YSLEER. There are 14 residues in the CDR3. CDR3 residues: CASSPWKGNAEAFF. The CDR3 DNA follows: TGCGCCAGCAGCCCCTGGAAAGGGAACGCTGAAGCTTTCTTT.

The rearrangement uses TRBV7-6 and TRBJ2-2; 13 bases fit TRBD2. Germline V gene sequence: CDR1 SGHVS, CDR2 FNYEAQ. After removal of 5 bases from V and 7 bases from J, the junction contained 10 bases not matched to a gene. The CDR3 has 17 residues. The CDR3 sequence is CASSLLLAGGPIGELFF. CDR3 in DNA: TGTGCCAGCAGCCTCCTACTAGCGGGGGGGCCTATCGGGGAGCTGTTTTTT.

This chain links TRBV11-2 with TRBJ2-1; the D is unclear. Germline values: CDR1 SGHAT, CDR2 FQNNGV. The V end lost 5 bases, the J end lost 1 base, and 15 bases lay between the germline ends. CDR3 size: 16 residues. Written as DNA, the CDR3 is TGTGCCAGCAGCGACGGCTCGGCAGAATCCTACAATGAGCAGTTCTTC. It specifies CASSDGSAESYNEQFF.

This chain links TRBV23-1 with TRBJ2-3; D gene ambiguous. TRBV23-1 is filed as an ORF, its function uncertain. V was clipped by 4 bases and J by 3 bases, with 14 bases between them. This CDR3 contains 15 residues. Here the CDR3 reads CASSPASIETDTQYF. CDR3 sequence (DNA): TGCGCCAGCAGTCCAGCGTCGATAGAAACAGATACGCAGTATTTT.

The chain couples TRBV19 to TRBJ2-1, with D uncertain. Between the trimmed V and J ends, which lost 6 bases and 8 bases, there was a span of 14 bases. The germline CDR1 and CDR2 sequences are LNHDA and SQIVND (reference sequence). The CDR3 covers 13 residues. CDR3 nucleotides: TGTGCCAGTAGACGTTACATATTGGATGAGCAGTTCTTC. It yields the protein CASRRYILDEQFF.

The V call is TRBV29-1, the J call TRBJ2-3, with 7 positions matching TRBD1. The trim removed 5 bases at V and 7 bases at J, leaving 3 bases unmatched. CDR3 length: 11 amino acids. Germline V gene lookup returns CDR1 SQVTM and CDR2 ANQGSEA. CDR3 nucleotides: TGCAGCGTTAGACAGGGAAATACGCAGTATTTT. This codes for CSVRQGNTQYF.

The chain combines TRBV6-5 with TRBJ2-2; unclear D gene. CDR1 is MNHEY, CDR2 SVGAGI, per germline. This CDR3 spans 15 amino acids. Trimming removed 5 bases at V and 3 bases at J, with 13 bases between. CDR3 loop: CASSARPADTGELFF. The DNA for the CDR3 is TGTGCCAGCAGTGCCCGGCCCGCTGACACCGGGGAGCTGTTTTTT.

This clone showed up just a few times. The chain is built from TRBV7-9 and TRBJ1-1; no firm D call. Germline values: CDR1 SEHNR, CDR2 FQNEAQ (reference sequence). V was cut by 0 bases and J by 1 base, with 3 bases left in between. This CDR3 contains 13 residues. DNA of the CDR3: TGTGCCAGCAGCTTAGCAGGGAACACTGAAGCTTTCTTT. It encodes CASSLAGNTEAFF.

The V call is TRBV12-5, the J call TRBJ1-2, with unresolved D. The germline V gene has CDR1 LGHNT and CDR2 FRNRAP. Trimming took off 6 bases at V and 4 bases at J, with 12 bases between the two ends. The CDR3 covers 13 residues. The CDR3 loop is CASGPATVYGYTF. The CDR3 DNA sequence: TGTGCTAGTGGACCCGCTACAGTCTATGGCTACACCTTC.

V and J are TRBV7-8 and TRBJ1-3; D is ambiguous. The CDR3 sequence is 11 residues long. Trimming took off 2 bases at V and 5 bases at J, with 1 base between the two ends. Looked up from germline, CDR1 is SGHVS and CDR2 is FQNEAQ. CDR3 protein: CASSLRNTIYF. The CDR3 DNA reads TGTGCCAGCAGCTTAAGAAACACCATATATTTT.

The chain has TRBV6-5 and TRBJ2-5; no clear D gene. This CDR3 contains 14 residues. V lost 0 bases to trimming and J lost 2 bases, with 7 bases between them. The germline CDR1 and CDR2 sequences are MNHEY and SVGAGI. CDR3 amino acids: CASSYSAAQETQYF. The DNA of the CDR3 is TGTGCCAGCAGTTACTCGGCAGCTCAAGAGACCCAGTACTTC.

The rearrangement joins TRBV19 to TRBJ2-7, with a tentative D call TRBD2 (6 bases). V dropped 6 bases and J dropped 3 bases, with 18 bases sitting between them. The germline V gene has CDR1 LNHDA and CDR2 SQIVND (reference sequence). The CDR3 covers 15 residues. CDR3 coding DNA: TGTGCCAGTAGCGCAGGCTCAGGAGGGGTCTACGAGCAGTACTTC. Translating it yields CASSAGSGGVYEQYF.

This rearrangement joins TRBV19 to TRBJ2-2; the match to TRBD1 covers 7 bases. Trimming at V came to 8 bases and at J to 1 base, leaving 4 bases not matched to a gene. The CDR3 has 14 residues. Germline assignment: CDR1 LNHDA and CDR2 SQIVND (reference sequence). The CDR3 reads CASRRDRNTGELFF. The CDR3 DNA follows: TGTGCCAGTCGCCGGGACAGGAACACCGGGGAGCTGTTTTTT. The whole variable domain, remainder taken from reference TRBV19 and TRBJ2-2, is DGGITQSPKYLFRKEGQNVTLSCEQNLNHDAMYWYRQDPGQGLRLIYYSQIVNDFQKGDIAEGYSVSREKKESFPLTVTSAQKNPTAFYLCASRRDRNTGELFFGEGSRLTVL.

This clone was seen a single time. This chain connects TRBV21-1 to TRBJ1-5. TRBV21-1 is flagged as a pseudogene. The CDR3 covers 17 residues. CDR3 protein: CASDVKRGLYSNQPQHF. The CDR3 region has the DNA TGTGCCAGCGATGTTAAGAGGGGCCTCTATAGCAATCAGCCCCAGCATTTT.

Within the sample, this clone is medium-sized. The same CDR3 arises from other DNA sequences in this sample as well. The rearrangement links TRBV5-1 to TRBJ2-7; D not resolved. With 4 bases removed from V and 0 bases from J, the gap between germline ends came to 5 bases. The CDR3 loop spans 12 amino acids. The germline CDR1 and CDR2 sequences are SGHRS and YFSETQ. The CDR3 loop reads CASSPGSYEQYF. For the CDR3, the DNA is TGCGCCAGCAGCCCGGGCTCCTACGAGCAGTACTTC.

The chain has TRBV7-6 and TRBJ2-1, with 10 bases that match TRBD1. The CDR3 spans 15 residues. V shed 1 base, J shed 7 bases, and the junction held 4 bases outside the gene matches. CDR1 SGHVS and CDR2 FNYEAQ come from the germline V gene. The CDR3 DNA reads TGTGCCAGCAGCTTAGGACAGGGGGCAGGTAATGAGCAGTTCTTC. Translated: CASSLGQGAGNEQFF.

This chain uses TRBV19 with TRBJ2-7; no clear D gene. The germline V and J ends were trimmed by 5 bases and 3 bases, with 14 bases remaining between them. CDR1 is LNHDA, CDR2 SQIVND, per germline (reference sequence). The CDR3 consists of 14 residues. The CDR3 loop reads CASSPGVGLYEQYF. The CDR3 coding sequence is TGTGCCAGTAGTCCCGGAGTTGGCCTCTACGAGCAGTACTTC.

V is TRBV7-6 and J is TRBJ2-5; 8 positions agree with TRBD2. There are 14 residues in the CDR3. V lost 5 bases and J lost 5; bases outside the gene matches: 7. Per the germline V gene, CDR1 is SGHVS and CDR2 is FNYEAQ. Here the CDR3 DNA reads TGTGCCAGCAGCGAATATAGCGGGATTGAGACCCAGTACTTC. Amino acid sequence: CASSEYSGIETQYF. The full variable domain, completed using reference TRBV7-6 and TRBJ2-5, is GAGVSQSPRYKVTKRGQDVALRCDPISGHVSLYWYRQALGQGPEFLTYFNYEAQQDKSGLPNDRFSAERPEGSISTLTIQRTEQRDSAMYRCASSEYSGIETQYFGPGTRLLVL.

V and J are TRBV19 and TRBJ1-1; D unresolved. This CDR3 has 13 residues. V shed 7 bases and J shed 1 base, with 10 bases lying between them. CDR1 and CDR2 (germline): LNHDA, SQIVND (reference sequence). The CDR3 nucleotides read TGTGCCAGTAATTACGGCCAGAACACTGAAGCTTTCTTT. This codes for CASNYGQNTEAFF.

The rearrangement joins TRBV7-6 to TRBJ2-3, with TRBD2 identical over 9 bases. V was pared by 0 bases and J by 6 bases, with 7 bases of the junction left unmatched. CDR1 is SGHVS and CDR2 is FNYEAQ in the germline V gene. There are 16 residues in the CDR3. This CDR3 reads CASSLASSGRGDTQYF. The CDR3 nucleotides are TGTGCCAGCAGCTTAGCGAGTAGCGGGAGAGGCGATACGCAGTATTTT.